The 5 T cell receptor beta chains below all came from one sample that was sequenced in a study of preoperative IRX-2 immunotherapy in early breast cancer. TCRdb keeps only in-frame clones here, not all; method: immunoSEQ multiplex PCR. The table lists tens of thousands of clones, about 95% of them singletons, with 5% to 7% in the top ten. This sample's treatment: preoperative locoregional IRX-2 cytokine immunotherapy. The material was obtained from a patient treated with IRX-2 immunotherapy. These receptors all stem from a human donor with breast cancer.

The V and J genes are TRBV6-5 and TRBJ1-5, with 7 bases matching TRBD1. V gave up 5 bases and J gave up 6 bases; unmatched junction bases: 10. This CDR3 spans 15 amino acids. The germline CDR1 and CDR2 sequences are MNHEY and SVGAGI. The CDR3 nucleotides are TGTGCCAGCAGTGCTACAGGGGCGGGGGCTCAGCCCCAGCATTTT. This gives the protein CASSATGAGAQPQHF.

The chain employs TRBV7-9 and TRBJ1-5; perhaps TRBD1 as D (5 bases). V gave up 2 bases and J gave up 5 bases, with 10 bases separating them. Germline-derived CDR1 and CDR2 are SEHNR and FQNEAQ (reference sequence). The CDR3 has 14 amino acids. In DNA, the CDR3 is TGTGCCAGCAGCTTACAGGGTATCCATCAGCCCCAGCATTTT. This translates into CASSLQGIHQPQHF.

The CDR3 DNA is TGTGCCAGCAGCTTAGAGAGAGGGCGACAGTTCTTC. As protein: CASSLERGRQFF. V is TRBV11-2 and J is TRBJ2-1; perhaps TRBD2 as D (5 bases). This CDR3 has 12 residues. CDR1 and CDR2 (germline): SGHAT, FQNNGV. The V and J ends lost 0 bases and 13 bases respectively, with 10 bases between them.

The gene calls are TRBV7-8 and TRBJ1-5; perhaps TRBD1 as D (5 bases). Trimming pared 1 base from V and 2 bases from J, leaving 12 bases between. This CDR3 contains 16 residues. Per germline, CDR1 SGHVS and CDR2 FQNEAQ. The CDR3 DNA follows: TGTGCCAGCAGCTTAGAATGGGAAGGGGGCAATCAGCCCCAGCATTTT. As protein: CASSLEWEGGNQPQHF.

The chain joins TRBV6-6 to TRBJ1-2; weak D call: TRBD1 (5 bases). The ends were cut back, 8 bases at V and 8 bases at J, with 12 bases in the middle. Germline-derived CDR1 and CDR2 are MNHNY and SVGAGI (reference sequence). The CDR3 spans 11 residues. The CDR3 protein is CASATGLGYTF. Here the CDR3 DNA reads TGTGCCAGCGCGACGGGACTCGGCTACACCTTC.